This TCR beta chain came from a study of blood T cell repertoires in COVID-19. Patients at the Seattle site were enrolled during active infection and followed longitudinally. The germline V gene encodes CDR1 MNHEY and CDR2 SMNVEV (reference sequence). CDR3 length equals 14 residues. The V and J ends lost 5 bases and 2 bases respectively, with 12 bases between them. The protocol was immunoSEQ multiplex PCR, while the TCRdb copy is restricted to in-frame clones and leaves out a portion. This table holds 220,000 or so clones, about 86% found once. The sequencing input was peripheral blood. The chain has TRBV27 and TRBJ1-2; D may be TRBD1 (6 bases). The source of this sequence is a woman aged 45-59 years with COVID-19, enrolled during active disease. CDR3 sequence reads: CASSPRGANYGYTF. The DNA for the CDR3 is TGTGCCAGCAGTCCCCGGGGGGCGAACTATGGCTACACCTTC.